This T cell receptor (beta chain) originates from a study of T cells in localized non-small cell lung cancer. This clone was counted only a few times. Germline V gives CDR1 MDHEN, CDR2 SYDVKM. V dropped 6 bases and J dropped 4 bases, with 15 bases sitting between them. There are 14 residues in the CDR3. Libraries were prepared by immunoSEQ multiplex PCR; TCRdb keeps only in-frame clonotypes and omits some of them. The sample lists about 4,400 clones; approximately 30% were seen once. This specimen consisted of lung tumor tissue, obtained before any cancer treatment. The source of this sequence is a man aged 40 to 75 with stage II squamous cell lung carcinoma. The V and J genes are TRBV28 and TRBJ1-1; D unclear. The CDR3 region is CASRQDGRGTEAFF. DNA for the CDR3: TGTGCCAGCAGGCAGGACGGCCGGGGCACTGAAGCTTTCTTT.